What follows describes a single TCR beta chain. The record originates from a study of blood T cell repertoires in COVID-19. Overall study context: Samples taken during acute and convalescent COVID-19 were collected in the United States, Italy and Spain. PBMCs, B-cell-depleted T cells, or T cells were the source of the cDNA or gDNA that made up the material.

The assay was immunoSEQ multiplex PCR, and TCRdb's table has in-frame clones only and misses some. The sample lists more than 250,000 clones, approximately 88% occurring once. The CDR3 is made up of 14 amino acids. The germline gives CDR1 KGHDR, CDR2 SFDVKD. The V end lost 5 bases, the J end lost 0 bases, and 7 bases lay between the germline ends. Clinical history as reported by participants underpinned cohort assignment. The chain couples TRBV24-1 to TRBJ2-1; D unclear. The receptor was derived from a woman aged 40 to 55 with acute COVID-19. Sequencing was done on a sample of PBMCs or T cells enriched from blood (not recorded which). The CDR3 DNA reads as TGTGCCACCAGTGCCAGACACTCCTACAATGAGCAGTTCTTC. It codes for CATSARHSYNEQFF.